The sequence of this TCR beta chain was determined in a study of blood T cell repertoires in COVID-19. Study background: Acute-phase and convalescent COVID-19 samples originated in the United States, Italy and Spain. PBMCs, B-cell-depleted T cells, or T cells provided the cDNA or gDNA that made up the material.

Per the original data handling: Nucleated cell number was recorded as an estimate derived from reference gene primer amplification. This table comes from immunoSEQ multiplex PCR, and its TCRdb copy is limited to in-frame clones, with some not included. The DNA gave D and trimming, while V, J and clone size come from that table. The table shows 180,000 or so clones, with roughly nine tenths occurring only once. The germline V gene has CDR1 SEHNR and CDR2 FQNEAQ (reference sequence). The V gene lost 7 bases and the J gene lost 6 bases, with 20 bases spanning the gap. CDR3 size: 15 residues. The receptor was derived from a man in his 70s with acute or convalescent COVID-19. The sequencing sample was made of peripheral blood. The chain employs TRBV7-9 and TRBJ2-3, with D perhaps TRBD2 (6 bases). The DNA for the CDR3 is TGTGCCAGCACCTCCCCCGGGACTCCTTGGGATACGCAGTATTTT. Translated: CASTSPGTPWDTQYF.